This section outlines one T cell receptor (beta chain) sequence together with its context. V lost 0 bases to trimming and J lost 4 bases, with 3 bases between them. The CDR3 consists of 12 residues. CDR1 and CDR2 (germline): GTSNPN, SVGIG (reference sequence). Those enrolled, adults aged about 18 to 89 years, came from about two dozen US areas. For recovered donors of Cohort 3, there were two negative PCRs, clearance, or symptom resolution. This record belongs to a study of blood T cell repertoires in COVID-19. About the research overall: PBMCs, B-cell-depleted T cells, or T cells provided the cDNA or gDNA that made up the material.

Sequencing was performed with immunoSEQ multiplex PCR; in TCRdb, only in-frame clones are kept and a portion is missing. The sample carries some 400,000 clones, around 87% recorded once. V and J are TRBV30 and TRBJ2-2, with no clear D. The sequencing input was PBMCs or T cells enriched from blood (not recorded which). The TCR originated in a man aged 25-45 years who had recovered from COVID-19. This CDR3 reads CAWSVSTGELFF. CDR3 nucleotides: TGTGCCTGGAGTGTCAGCACCGGGGAGCTGTTTTTT.